These T cell receptor beta chains were read from a single sample in a study of blood T cell repertoires in COVID-19. The data were produced by immunoSEQ multiplex PCR, yet TCRdb's version contains in-frame clones alone and is incomplete. The sample has 390,000 or so clones, around 86% seen once. Sequencing was carried out using PBMCs or T cells enriched from blood (not recorded which). The receptors were gathered from a woman between 50 and 59 years old who had recovered from COVID-19. CDR3s include the opening cysteine and the closing phenylalanine or tryptophan. D genes are given only for firm matches. Where a row states a size, it is once, few, many or the class of an expanded clone; other rows omit it.

J	size	D	V	DNA	CDR3
TRBJ1-4	NA	TRBD1	TRBV30	TGTGCCTGGAGTAGTGGACAGGGGGCTGTTAATGAAAAACTGTTTTTT	CAWSSGQGAVNEKLFF
TRBJ1-2	NA	NA	TRBV30	TGTGCCTGGAGTTATAGGGACTTCTCTTATGGCTACACCTTC	CAWSYRDFSYGYTF
TRBJ1-1	NA	NA	TRBV5-1	TGCGCCAGCAGTCAACAAAACACTGAAGCTTTCTTT	CASSQQNTEAFF
TRBJ2-7	once	NA	TRBV5-1	TGCGCCAGCAGCCCGGGACAATACGAGCAGTACTTC	CASSPGQYEQYF
TRBJ1-1	NA	NA	TRBV5-1	TGCGCCAGCAGACGACAGCCGGATTATGAAGCTTTCTTT	CASRRQPDYEAFF
TRBJ1-2	few	NA	TRBV30	TGTGCCTCCGATAAAGGGCAGGGCGGTGGAGGCTACACCTTC	CASDKGQGGGGYTF
TRBJ2-1	once	NA	TRBV2	TGTGCCAGCAAGGCAGGGGACGACAATGAGCAGTTCTTC	CASKAGDDNEQFF
TRBJ2-7	once	TRBD2	TRBV30	TGTGCCTGCCCAGGAGCGGGGGGGCCCGGGGGCGAGCAGTACTTC	CACPGAGGPGGEQYF
TRBJ2-7	NA	NA	TRBV5-1	TGCGCCAGCAGCTTGGCCTTCGGGGGGCCCTCCGAGCAGTACTTC	CASSLAFGGPSEQYF
TRBJ1-1	NA	TRBD1	TRBV10-3	TGTGCCATCAGTGGAGCAGGGGGCGTCACTGAAGCTTTCTTT	CAISGAGGVTEAFF
TRBJ2-1	NA	NA	TRBV4-2	TGTGCCAGCAGCCAAGATCGACGGGGAAACTACAATGAGCAGTTCTTC	CASSQDRRGNYNEQFF
TRBJ2-7	NA	TRBD2	TRBV3-1/TRBV3-2	TGTGCCAGCAGTTACAATCGACTAGCGGGATTCTACGAGCAGTACTTC	CASSYNRLAGFYEQYF
TRBJ1-3	NA	NA	TRBV6-5	TGTGCCAGCAGCCTCACAGGGTTCAACACCATATATTTT	CASSLTGFNTIYF
TRBJ2-3	NA	NA	TRBV28	TGTGCCAGCAAAGGGCCAGGGCTGGCAGATACGCAGTATTTT	CASKGPGLADTQYF
TRBJ2-1	NA	TRBD2	TRBV7-9	TGTGCCAGCAGCCCCCGACTAGCGAGGGGCTCCTACAATGAGCAGTTCTTC	CASSPRLARGSYNEQFF
TRBJ2-1	NA	NA	TRBV11-2	TGTGCCAGCAGCTCCGCCGGGACTGCTATTACATATGAGCAGTTCTTC	CASSSAGTAITYEQFF
TRBJ2-1	NA	NA	TRBV11-1	TGTGCCAGCAGCGCCAGGCGAAACAATGAGCAGTTCTTC	CASSARRNNEQFF
TRBJ2-1	NA	NA	TRBV19	TGTGCCAGTATCCCCAGGGGCCGCTTGGATGAGCAGTTCTTC	CASIPRGRLDEQFF
TRBJ2-7	once	TRBD1	TRBV27	TGTGCCAGCACCCGAGCAGGGGGTGAGCAGTACTTC	CASTRAGGEQYF
TRBJ1-1	NA	NA	TRBV19	TGTGCCAGTAAATATAGCGCTGAAGCTTTCTTT	CASKYSAEAFF
TRBJ2-1	NA	TRBD1	TRBV19	TGTGCCAGTAGCCTGGAGAGAAACAGGGGAAGCAGTGACAATGAGCAGTTCTTC	CASSLERNRGSSDNEQFF
TRBJ1-6	NA	TRBD1	TRBV3-1/TRBV3-2	TGTGCCAGCAGCCCCGGGACAGGGGACTCACCCCTCCACTTT	CASSPGTGDSPLHF
TRBJ1-2	NA	NA	TRBV30	TGTGCCTGGAGTGTAAGAGAAGGGGGATTGGGTAATGGCTACACCTTC	CAWSVREGGLGNGYTF
TRBJ2-1	NA	TRBD2	TRBV3-1/TRBV3-2	TGTGCCAGCAGCCCTTCCCCTAGCGGGAGGGCCGGGGAGCAGTTCTTC	CASSPSPSGRAGEQFF
TRBJ1-1	NA	TRBD1	TRBV25-1	TGTGCCAGCAGTGAACAAGGATCCTACAGGGGGCGGCACACTGAAGCTTTCTTT	CASSEQGSYRGRHTEAFF
TRBJ1-4	NA	NA	TRBV27	TGTGCCAGCAGTCCAACGTTGGAGCGTTTTAATGAAAAACTGTTTTTT	CASSPTLERFNEKLFF
TRBJ1-2	NA	TRBD1	TRBV28	TGTGCCACCACGACAGGGGGCTATGGCTACACCTTC	CATTTGGYGYTF
TRBJ2-2	NA	TRBD1	TRBV6-5	TGTGCCAGCAGCACAGGGGCTCGGACCGGGGAGCTGTTTTTT	CASSTGARTGELFF
TRBJ2-2	NA	TRBD1	TRBV5-1	TGCGCCAGCAGCCTCGGGACAGGGGTGGCCGGGGAGCTGTTTTTT	CASSLGTGVAGELFF
TRBJ2-7	NA	NA	TRBV5-1	TGCGCCAGCAGCTCCGGACGGACTACCAACGAGCAGTACTTC	CASSSGRTTNEQYF
TRBJ2-7	NA	TRBD1	TRBV2	TGTGCCAGCACCCACCGAGGGGACAGGGGCTACGAGCAGTACTTC	CASTHRGDRGYEQYF
TRBJ1-1	NA	NA	TRBV30	TGTGCCTGGAGTGTAGCGCGGGGGACTGAAGCTTTCTTT	CAWSVARGTEAFF
TRBJ1-4	NA	NA	TRBV21-1	TGTGCCAGCAGCAAAGGGAAGGGGATCAGTGGCGACTCTAATGAAAAACTGTTTTTT	CASSKGKGISGDSNEKLFF
TRBJ1-2	NA	NA	TRBV28	TGTGCCACCTCAAGGGGTACTAGCGAAAATGGCTACACCTTC	CATSRGTSENGYTF
TRBJ1-1	NA	TRBD1	TRBV23-1	TGCGCCAGCAGGACAGGGCCGTCCACTGAAGCTTTCTTT	CASRTGPSTEAFF
TRBJ1-6	once	NA	TRBV5-1	TGCGCCAGCAGCTTGGAGGCAGGGGCCAATTCACCCCTCCACTTT	CASSLEAGANSPLHF
TRBJ1-6	NA	NA	TRBV3-1/TRBV3-2	TGTGCCAGCAGCCGGGGATGGAGGGTAGATTCACCCCTCCACTTT	CASSRGWRVDSPLHF